The 8 T cell receptor beta chains listed next were all sequenced from one sample in a study of T cell responses to AZD1222 COVID-19 vaccine. The assay was immunoSEQ multiplex PCR, and TCRdb's table has in-frame clones only and misses some. Here the sample spans tens of thousands of clones, 65% to 80% being singletons. The sample consisted of peripheral blood, taken on day 0 of AZD1222 vaccination. Receptor source: an adult in good health.

This clone appeared a few times. The chain links TRBV5-4 to TRBJ2-5; D gene unclear. Germline V gene sequence: CDR1 SGHNT, CDR2 YYREEE (reference sequence). This CDR3 has 13 amino acids. Deletions cut 0 bases from V and 7 bases from J, with 10 bases between. Written as DNA, the CDR3 is TGTGCCAGCAGCTTGGCCTCCAGGCGGACCCAGTACTTC. Translated, it gives CASSLASRRTQYF.

The chain is built from TRBV2 and TRBJ2-1, with TRBD2 matching 8 bases. Germline V lookup: CDR1 SNHLY, CDR2 FYNNEI. The CDR3 is 15 amino acids. The V and J ends lost 10 bases and 5 bases, in that order; junction bases with no gene match: 13. CDR3 amino acids: CATQSQGLVNNEQFF. CDR3 bases: TGTGCCACCCAATCCCAGGGACTAGTAAACAATGAGCAGTTCTTC.

This clone appeared a few times. The chain has TRBV5-4 and TRBJ1-2, with D tentatively TRBD1 (5 bases). V lost 4 bases and J lost 1, with 8 bases in between. There are 13 residues in the CDR3. Looked up from germline, CDR1 is SGHNT and CDR2 is YYREEE (reference sequence). The CDR3 DNA sequence: TGTGCCAGCAGCCTGGACAATAACTATGGCTACACCTTC. It is translated as CASSLDNNYGYTF. Based on the CDR3 plus reference TRBV5-4 and TRBJ1-2, the full variable domain is ETGVTQSPTHLIKTRGQQVTLRCSSQSGHNTVSWYQQALGQGPQFIFQYYREEENGRGNFPPRFSGLQFPNYSSELNVNALELDDSALYLCASSLDNNYGYTFGSGTRLTVV.

The chain uses TRBV30 and TRBJ1-1; no clear D. Trimming shortened V by 7 bases and J by 1 base, and 16 bases separated the two germline ends. This CDR3 is 14 amino acids long. Germline V CDR1 and CDR2: GTSNPN, SVGIG (reference sequence). For the CDR3, the DNA is TGTGCCTCCAAGAGAGCAGACACGAACACTGAAGCTTTCTTT. It is translated as CASKRADTNTEAFF.

The chain couples TRBV30 to TRBJ1-1; D might be TRBD1 (5 bases). Germline lookup yields CDR1 GTSNPN and CDR2 SVGIG (reference sequence). Trimming pared 1 base from V and 2 bases from J, leaving 14 bases between. The CDR3 runs 15 residues. CDR3: CAWSALGPLNTEAFF. The CDR3 nucleotides read TGTGCCTGGAGTGCACTGGGGCCTTTAAACACTGAAGCTTTCTTT.

This chain joins TRBV18 and TRBJ1-1; maybe TRBD1 (6 bases). This CDR3 comprises 14 residues. Between the trimmed V and J ends, which lost 2 bases and 4 bases, there was a span of 11 bases. CDR1 KGHSH and CDR2 LQKENI come from the germline V gene. This chain's CDR3 is CASSPIETGTEAFF. The CDR3 DNA follows: TGTGCCAGCTCACCAATAGAGACAGGCACTGAAGCTTTCTTT. Drawing the rest from reference TRBV18 and TRBJ1-1, the complete variable domain is NAGVMQNPRHLVRRRGQEARLRCSPMKGHSHVYWYRQLPEEGLKFMVYLQKENIIDESGMPKERFSAEFPKEGPSILRIQQVVRGDSAAYFCASSPIETGTEAFFGQGTRLTVV.

The chain couples TRBV7-9 to TRBJ2-7; D is perhaps TRBD1 (5 bases). With 5 bases removed from V and 6 bases from J, the gap between germline ends came to 8 bases. CDR1 and CDR2 (germline): SEHNR, FQNEAQ (reference sequence). This CDR3 has 11 amino acids. The CDR3 loop is CASSLDSEQYF. The CDR3 DNA sequence: TGTGCCAGCAGCCTTGACAGCGAGCAGTACTTC.

This rearrangement joins TRBV4-1 to TRBJ2-1; perhaps D is TRBD1 or TRBD2 (5 bases each). V gave up 0 bases and J gave up 1 base, with 10 bases separating them. The CDR3 consists of 16 residues. CDR1 MGHRA and CDR2 YSYEKL come from the germline V gene. In DNA form, the CDR3 reads TGCGCCAGCAGCCAAGATCGGGGCCCGTCCTACAATGAGCAGTTCTTC. It translates to CASSQDRGPSYNEQFF.